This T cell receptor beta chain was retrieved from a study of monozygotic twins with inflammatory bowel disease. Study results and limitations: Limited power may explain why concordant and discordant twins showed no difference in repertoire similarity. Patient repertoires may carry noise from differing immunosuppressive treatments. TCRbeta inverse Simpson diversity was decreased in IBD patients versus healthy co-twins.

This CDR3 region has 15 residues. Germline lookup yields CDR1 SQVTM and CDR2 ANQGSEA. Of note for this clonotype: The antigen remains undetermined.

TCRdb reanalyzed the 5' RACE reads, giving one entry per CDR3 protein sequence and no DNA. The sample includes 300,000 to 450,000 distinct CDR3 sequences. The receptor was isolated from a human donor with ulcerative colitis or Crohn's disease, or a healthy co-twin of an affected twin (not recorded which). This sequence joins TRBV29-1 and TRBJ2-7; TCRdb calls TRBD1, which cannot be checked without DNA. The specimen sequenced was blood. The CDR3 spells CSVGIGDGIAYEQYF.